The source of this T cell receptor (beta chain) is a study of Ad26.COV2.S vaccination and SARS-CoV-2 variants. The assay was immunoSEQ multiplex PCR, and TCRdb's table has in-frame clones only and misses some. The table includes 240,000 or so clones, around 87% detected once. This clone appeared a few times. The CDR3 spans 15 residues. V was cut by 6 bases and J by 4 bases, with 18 bases left in between. The V gene's germline CDR1 is MNHEY and CDR2 SVGEGT. Treatment reported: 15 to 20 received Ad26.COV2.S at low or high dose, single or two shots; roughly 5 received placebo; per-sample allocation not given. Collection of the samples took place on day 63 after the first injection of vaccine or placebo. Donation was by an adult aged 18-55 years who was in Boston.

The V call is TRBV6-2 or TRBV6-3, the J call TRBJ2-5; TRBD1 or TRBD2 may be the D gene (5 bases each). The source was peripheral blood, collected in a trial of Ad26.COV2.S vaccine versus placebo. This clonotype originated in a person aged 18 to 59 who received the Ad26.COV2.S COVID-19 vaccine or a placebo. The CDR3 DNA is TGTGCCAGCAGCCATGATCATGGGACGGGAGAGACCCAGTACTTC. It yields the protein CASSHDHGTGETQYF.